What follows are 30 T cell receptor beta chains derived from one specimen sequenced in a study of CD8 T cells in ankylosing spondylitis. TCRdb used MiXCR to reprocess the 5' RACE reads, holding one entry per CDR3 protein. The data hold roughly 280,000 distinct CDR3 sequences, with roughly 20% observed a single time. Material for sequencing was blood, either unsorted or a sorted T cell fraction (not recorded which). Receptor source: a male donor with ankylosing spondylitis or in good health (not recorded which).

The chain couples TRBV4-1 to TRBJ1-5; no reliable D call. The CDR3 runs to 15 residues. V dropped 0 bases and J dropped 5 bases, with 11 bases sitting between them. The germline gives CDR1 MGHRA, CDR2 YSYEKL. CDR3 region: CASSQDYGLHQPQHF. The CDR3 coding sequence is TGCGCCAGCAGCCAAGATTATGGGCTACATCAGCCCCAGCATTTT.

The chain employs TRBV20-1 and TRBJ2-5, with D perhaps matching TRBD2 (5 bases). The CDR3 loop spans 14 amino acids. The germline V gene encodes CDR1 DFQATT and CDR2 SNEGSKA (reference sequence). V lost 5 bases and J 4 bases, leaving 17 bases between the germline ends. CDR3 DNA: TGCAGTGCTGGAGTACTAGTCCTCGGAGAGACCCAGTACTTC. This gives the protein CSAGVLVLGETQYF.

The V gene is TRBV6-5, the J gene TRBJ1-4; D gene uncertain. Trimming removed 0 bases at V and 0 bases at J, with 5 bases between. The CDR3 is 15 residues long. The V gene's germline CDR1 is MNHEY and CDR2 SVGAGI. The CDR3 region has the DNA TGTGCCAGCAGTTACTCAGGAACAACTAATGAAAAACTGTTTTTT. It specifies CASSYSGTTNEKLFF.

This clonotype turned up a few times. V gene TRBV3-1 combines with J gene TRBJ1-1; TRBD1 aligns across 7 bases. This CDR3 has 14 amino acids. Trimming cost V 2 bases and J 3 bases; bases outside gene matches: 3. CDR1 is LGHDT and CDR2 is YNNKEL in the germline V gene (reference sequence). The DNA for the CDR3 is TGTGCCAGCAGCCAAATCCAGGGGGACACTGAAGCTTTCTTT. Protein: CASSQIQGDTEAFF.

This clonotype came up a few times. The CDR3 sequence: CASSWAPEETQYF. The CDR3 region has the DNA TGTGCCAGCAGCTGGGCGCCAGAAGAGACCCAGTACTTC. The gene calls are TRBV11-2 and TRBJ2-5; D gene unclear. Germline V CDR1 and CDR2: SGHAT, FQNNGV. CDR3 length: 13 amino acids. Trimming pared 4 bases from V and 3 bases from J, leaving 9 bases between.

V usage is TRBV5-1 and J usage is TRBJ1-4, with D perhaps TRBD1 (5 bases). Between the trimmed V and J ends, which lost 1 base and 4 bases, there was a span of 11 bases. Germline loops: CDR1 SGHRS, CDR2 YFSETQ. The CDR3 runs 15 residues. Here the CDR3 reads CASSLSAGLNEKLFF. In DNA, the CDR3 is TGCGCCAGCAGCTTGTCGGCAGGGCTTAATGAAAAACTGTTTTTT.

This clonotype came up a few times. The CDR3 DNA reads TGTGCCAGCAGTTTATACGCACTAGCGGAATACAATGAGCAGTTCTTC. It is translated as CASSLYALAEYNEQFF. The chain recombines TRBV28 with TRBJ2-1; TRBD2 matches 8 bases. The germline gives CDR1 MDHEN, CDR2 SYDVKM. V shed 1 base and J 4 bases; nucleotides not matched to a gene: 6. The CDR3 length is 16 residues. Full variable domain (remainder filled in from reference TRBV28 and TRBJ2-1): DVKVTQSSRYLVKRTGEKVFLECVQDMDHENMFWYRQDPGLGLRLIYFSYDVKMKEKGDIPEGYSVSREKKERFSLILESASTNQTSMYLCASSLYALAEYNEQFFGPGTRLTVL.

Concerning this clonotype itself: A much larger clone lies one base from this, so it may be a read error. The rearrangement links TRBV15 to TRBJ2-3; 10 bases map to TRBD1. This CDR3 is built from 12 residues. Germline V CDR1 and CDR2: LNHNV, YYDKDF (reference sequence). CDR3 region: CVTSKRDRGQYF. CDR3 nucleotide sequence: TGTGTCACCAGCAAGAGGGACAGGGGGCAGTATTTT.

The V and J genes are TRBV6-5 and TRBJ1-6; 8 bases align to TRBD1. The CDR3 has 18 amino acids. Trimming removed 2 bases from V and 0 bases from J; junction bases left unmatched: 6. Germline lookup yields CDR1 MNHEY and CDR2 SVGAGI. CDR3 sequence: CASSYTWTGSSYNSPLHF. The CDR3 DNA reads as TGTGCCAGCAGTTACACCTGGACAGGGAGCTCCTATAATTCACCCCTCCACTTT.

This clonotype was found many times. Here the CDR3 DNA reads TGCAGTGCCTGGGAGGGAGCTACCTACGAGCAGTACGTC. Its protein is CSAWEGATYEQYV. The chain uses TRBV20-1 and TRBJ2-7; 7 bases match TRBD2. Germline CDR1 and CDR2: DFQATT and SNEGSKA (reference sequence). Trimming removed 6 bases from V and 2 bases from J; junction bases left unmatched: 7. CDR3 size: 13 residues.

This sequence joins TRBV2 and TRBJ1-5; no definite D call. The ends were cut back, 3 bases at V and 4 bases at J, with 10 bases in the middle. The length of the CDR3 is 14 residues. Germline-derived CDR1 and CDR2 are SNHLY and FYNNEI. The CDR3 loop is CASSDMYSNQPQHF. CDR3 in DNA: TGTGCCAGCAGTGATATGTACAGTAATCAGCCCCAGCATTTT.

With regard to this clonotype: A junction boundary mismatches the germline segment, possibly from a read error. Here the CDR3 reads CASRAMAATNEKLYF. In DNA, the CDR3 is TGTGCCAGCAGGGCCATGGCTGCAACTAATGAAAAACTGTATTTT. The V and J genes are TRBV12-3 or TRBV12-4 and TRBJ1-4, with D hard to call. The CDR3 consists of 15 residues.

The chain has TRBV28 and TRBJ2-5; the D gene is possibly TRBD1 (6 bases). CDR3 length: 11 amino acids. Germline V lookup: CDR1 MDHEN, CDR2 SYDVKM. Trimming cost V 5 bases and J 13 bases, with 14 bases left between them. The CDR3 is CASSLNRESYF. The DNA for the CDR3 is TGTGCCAGCAGTCTCAACAGGGAATCGTACTTC.

The sample holds a few counts of this clonotype. The gene calls are TRBV5-1 and TRBJ2-5; possibly TRBD1 for D (6 bases). Trimming took 6 bases from V and 4 from J, leaving 13 bases between them. This CDR3 is 13 amino acids long. Germline V lookup: CDR1 SGHRS, CDR2 YFSETQ. CDR3 sequence reads: CASTQGSGETQYF. CDR3 bases: TGCGCCAGCACACAGGGTTCGGGAGAGACCCAGTACTTC.

The CDR3 nucleotides are TGTGCCAGCAGCGTAGTCGTCGGCGGTGAGCAGTTCTTC. Protein: CASSVVVGGEQFF. This sequence joins TRBV9 and TRBJ2-1; no definite D call. V lost 0 bases and J lost 9, with 10 bases in between. Germline V gene lookup returns CDR1 SGDLS and CDR2 YYNGEE. The CDR3 covers 13 residues. The complete variable domain, with remaining parts taken from reference TRBV9 and TRBJ2-1, reads DSGVTQTPKHLITATGQRVTLRCSPRSGDLSVYWYQQSLDQGLQFLIQYYNGEERAKGNILERFSAQQFPDLHSELNLSSLELGDSALYFCASSVVVGGEQFFGPGTRLTVL.

This clonotype was counted a few times. V is TRBV15 and J is TRBJ2-3; D is undetermined. The CDR3 has 12 residues. The germline gives CDR1 LNHNV, CDR2 YYDKDF (reference sequence). Trimming shortened V by 5 bases and J by 7 bases, and 10 bases separated the two germline ends. The CDR3 DNA is TGTGCCACCAGCGGTACACAGAATACGCAGTATTTT. Encoded protein: CATSGTQNTQYF.

Here the CDR3 reads CATSVEGANGELFF. The CDR3 DNA follows: TGTGCCACCAGTGTAGAAGGGGCTAACGGGGAGCTGTTTTTT. The V call is TRBV24-1, the J call TRBJ2-2, with D possibly being TRBD1 (5 bases). With 5 bases removed from V and 7 bases from J, the gap between germline ends came to 13 bases. This CDR3 has 14 residues. The germline V gene has CDR1 KGHDR and CDR2 SFDVKD.

There are many counts of this clonotype. The V call is TRBV12-3 or TRBV12-4, the J call TRBJ2-1; TRBD2 might be the D (5 bases). The CDR3 consists of 14 residues. Deletions cut 7 bases from V and 6 bases from J, with 16 bases between. The CDR3 here is CASKASGVINEQFF. The CDR3 coding sequence is TGTGCCAGCAAAGCGAGCGGCGTTATCAATGAGCAGTTCTTC.

This chain joins TRBV7-7 and TRBJ2-2, with D perhaps matching TRBD2 (6 bases). Germline V CDR1 and CDR2: SSHAT, FNYEAQ (reference sequence). The V end was cut by 5 bases, the J end by 5 bases, with 15 bases between. The CDR3 contains 15 residues. The CDR3 bases are TGTGCCAGCAGCCCCTTCGGGAGAGGGACCGGGGAGCTGTTTTTT. It yields the protein CASSPFGRGTGELFF.

This clonotype was found many times. J is TRBJ2-2 and V is TRBV9; 8 nucleotides align to TRBD2. The CDR3 contains 16 residues. CDR1 and CDR2 from the germline V gene are SGDLS and YYNGEE. With 2 bases clipped from V and 8 bases from J, the junction kept 11 bases outside the gene matches. Written as DNA, the CDR3 is TGTGCCAGCAGCGTGGCGGGAGGACCCTCTGGGGGGGAGCTGTTTTTT. This codes for CASSVAGGPSGGELFF.

In this sample, this clonotype turned up a few times. The rearrangement joins TRBV7-8 to TRBJ2-4; weak D call: TRBD1 (6 bases). From germline, CDR1 is SGHVS and CDR2 FQNEAQ. The CDR3 contains 16 residues. V lost 5 bases, J lost 0 bases, and 14 bases lay in between. CDR3 region: CASSRNRVLAKNIQYF. The DNA of the CDR3 is TGTGCCAGCAGCCGGAACAGGGTCCTAGCCAAAAACATTCAGTACTTC.

On this clonotype: The junction does not match germline at one end; this may be a read error. The V gene is TRBV5-5, the J gene TRBJ2-2; D is perhaps TRBD2 (6 bases). The CDR3 extends over 15 amino acids. Germline V CDR1 and CDR2: SGHKS, YYEKEE (reference sequence). The CDR3 DNA reads TGTGCTAGCAGCTTGCGGGAAACCGGGACGGGGGAGCTGTTTTTT. This sequence encodes CASSLRETGTGELFF.

The chain combines TRBV27 with TRBJ2-2; 8 bases match TRBD1. Germline V gives CDR1 MNHEY, CDR2 SMNVEV (reference sequence). The CDR3 totals 15 residues. With 9 bases clipped from V and 1 base from J, the junction kept 7 bases outside the gene matches. Written as DNA, the CDR3 is TGTGCCAGTGGAAAACAGGGGGGGAACACCGGGGAGCTGTTTTTT. This sequence encodes CASGKQGGNTGELFF.

This clonotype was observed once. The chain couples TRBV7-3 to TRBJ2-2, with 7 bases matching TRBD2. This CDR3 spans 14 amino acids. Germline-derived CDR1 and CDR2 are SGHTA and FQGTGA. V shed 2 bases and J 5 bases; nucleotides not matched to a gene: 2. In DNA form, the CDR3 reads TGTGCCAGCAGCTTATGGGAGGGGACCGGGGAGCTGTTTTTT. It is translated as CASSLWEGTGELFF.

In its sample, this clonotype was seen once. It is likely a read error, because the conserved phenylalanine at the end of the CDR3 is missing. The V call is TRBV5-1, the J call TRBJ2-7; 9 positions match TRBD1. Germline V gives CDR1 SGHRS, CDR2 YFSETQ. CDR3 length equals 16 residues. Trimming removed 4 bases from V and 2 bases from J; junction bases left unmatched: 10. CDR3: CASSLPPGTGTYEQYA. The CDR3, as DNA: TGCGCCAGCAGCCTCCCTCCCGGGACAGGGACCTACGAGCAGTACGCC.

This clonotype was seen a few times. The chain uses TRBV25-1 and TRBJ2-4, with a weak D call TRBD1 (6 bases). V was clipped by 2 bases and J by 0 bases, with 17 bases between them. Germline loops: CDR1 MGHDK, CDR2 SYGVNS. This CDR3 has 18 residues. CDR3 in DNA: TGTGCCAGCAGTGAAAGGGGGAAGGTCTCGCTAGCCAAAAACATTCAGTACTTC. Protein sequence: CASSERGKVSLAKNIQYF.

This clonotype was detected only a few times. The chain links TRBV5-1 to TRBJ2-5; D possibly corresponds to TRBD1 (5 bases). The V and J ends lost 2 bases and 2 bases respectively, with 19 bases between them. The CDR3 sequence is 17 residues long. CDR1 and CDR2 from the germline V gene are SGHRS and YFSETQ. DNA for the CDR3: TGCGCCAGCAGCTTCAGTCCCCCAGGGCCTCTTCAAGAGACCCAGTACTTC. It specifies CASSFSPPGPLQETQYF.

The rearrangement joins TRBV7-6 to TRBJ1-5; D uncertain. Deletions cut 6 bases from V and 0 bases from J, with 12 bases between. The length of the CDR3 is 15 residues. Germline V gene sequence: CDR1 SGHVS, CDR2 FNYEAQ. CDR3 DNA sequence: TGTGCCAGCAGAAAAGACGGACTTAGCAATCAGCCCCAGCATTTT. Protein: CASRKDGLSNQPQHF.

This clonotype was seen a handful of times. This chain connects TRBV5-1 to TRBJ1-3; tentatively, D is TRBD1 (5 bases). Germline lookup yields CDR1 SGHRS and CDR2 YFSETQ. V gave up 4 bases and J gave up 0 bases, with 8 bases separating them. The CDR3 consists of 14 residues. CDR3 nucleotides: TGCGCCAGCAGCCCGGACAACTCTGGAAACACCATATATTTT. Amino acids: CASSPDNSGNTIYF.

This clonotype has more than one count but fewer than ten. The chain employs TRBV12-3 or TRBV12-4 and TRBJ1-2; perhaps TRBD1 as D (5 bases). Trimming took off 2 bases at V and 6 bases at J, with 16 bases between the two ends. The CDR3 totals 15 residues. CDR3 DNA sequence: TGTGCCAGCAGTTTAAGGGGAGAGACAGAAAATGGCTACACCTTC. It codes for CASSLRGETENGYTF.